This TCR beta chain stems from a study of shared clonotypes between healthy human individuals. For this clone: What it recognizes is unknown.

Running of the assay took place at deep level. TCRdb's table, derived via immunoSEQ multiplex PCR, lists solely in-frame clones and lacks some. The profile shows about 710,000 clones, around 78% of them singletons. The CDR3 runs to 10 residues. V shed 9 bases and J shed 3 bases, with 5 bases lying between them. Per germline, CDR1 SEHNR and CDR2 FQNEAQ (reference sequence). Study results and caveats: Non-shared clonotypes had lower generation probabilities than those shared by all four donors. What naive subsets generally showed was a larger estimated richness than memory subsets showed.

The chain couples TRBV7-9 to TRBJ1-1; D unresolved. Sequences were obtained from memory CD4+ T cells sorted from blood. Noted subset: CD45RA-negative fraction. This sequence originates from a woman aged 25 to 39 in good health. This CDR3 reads CARVYTEAFF. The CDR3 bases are TGTGCCAGGGTTTACACTGAAGCTTTCTTT.